A selection of T cell receptor beta chains follows, all from one sample in a study of T cell responses to AZD1222 COVID-19 vaccine. Measured with immunoSEQ multiplex PCR; TCRdb has only the in-frame clones, and not every one. The repertoire has about 42,000 clones, around 88% of them found once; the top ten carry roughly 25%. The material sequenced was peripheral blood, taken 28 days after the second AZD1222 dose. Every receptor here comes from an adult who received the AZD1222 COVID-19 vaccine. CDR3s leave out the opening cysteine and the closing phenylalanine or tryptophan. The listing skips clone size in some rows; elsewhere it reads once, few, many or a size class.

clone_size	v_call	cdr3_length	cdr3_aa
NA	TRBV7-3	13	ASSSFSGPTGELF
NA	TRBV5-1	14	ASSLSSSGNNNEQF
NA	TRBV3-1/TRBV3-2	11	ASSQGLWGEAF
few	TRBV6-5	11	ASSYRGGNTIY
NA	TRBV5-8	14	ASSLGRVGGTDTQY
NA	TRBV9	13	ASSPGQGGYEKLF
NA	TRBV27	13	ASSLFGRGGQPQH
once	TRBV4-2	14	ASSQDLEGGNQPQH
NA	TRBV19	11	ASSYQVSYEQY
NA	TRBV4-1	12	ASSQQETNEKLF
once	TRBV19	12	ASSLRGGYNEQF
NA	TRBV7-3	13	ASSATYDPTDTQY
few	TRBV27	15	ASSLSIGQGRNYEQY
NA	TRBV11-3	11	ASSPGVSGEQY
NA	TRBV25-1	14	ASSEPGDATNEKLF
NA	TRBV7-3	12	ASSFQGASTEAF
once	TRBV7-9	13	ASSLLAGGFNEQF
NA	TRBV7-8	15	ASSLDIGQGARETQY
NA	TRBV5-8	10	ASSLKGTEAF
NA	TRBV10-1	14	ASSEILGQGICGYT
NA	TRBV27	13	ASSTGTAMNTEAF
NA	TRBV27	12	ASRQDRGDQPQH
NA	TRBV3-1/TRBV3-2	14	ASSQGRGRGADGYT
NA	TRBV2	12	ARTSGGSGDTQY
NA	TRBV28	11	ASTQGGSMTIY
NA	TRBV6-5	11	ASRSDLRDTQY
NA	TRBV18	14	ASSPPTSGWTDTQY
NA	TRBV5-1	14	ASSLLLGSSTYEQY
NA	TRBV5-1	11	ASSLVLSTEAF
once	TRBV6-5	11	ASSPDMGNEQY
NA	TRBV14	14	ASSQHGGRGGYEQY
NA	TRBV5-1	14	ASSLNTGTIGGELF
once	TRBV2	12	ASSEFGYNSPLH
once	TRBV13	12	ASSFEGVGTEAF
NA	TRBV7-2	15	ASSPIPGSSGGYEQY
NA	TRBV2	12	ASTRDSPGDGYT
NA	TRBV5-1	13	ASSVLTGSLDTQY
NA	TRBV7-2	14	ASSLVPAPQNNEQF
once	TRBV14	14	ASSRIQGTFQETQY
NA	TRBV6-1	11	ASRDGTLNGYT
NA	TRBV7-3	13	ASSLTENHQETQY
few	TRBV5-4	12	AMTRDSNTDTQY
NA	TRBV27	13	ATRQTFSSGNTIY
NA	TRBV12-5	10	ASGPGSARAF
NA	TRBV27	12	ASRPDGVGNEQF
NA	TRBV5-5	12	ASTWGAISEKLF
NA	TRBV4-2	14	ASSQAVGRGGDEQY
NA	TRBV9	11	ASSVAGGSPLH
NA	TRBV5-4	15	ASSPGTHPSSYNEQF
NA	TRBV5-1	13	ASSLGSTDSYGYT